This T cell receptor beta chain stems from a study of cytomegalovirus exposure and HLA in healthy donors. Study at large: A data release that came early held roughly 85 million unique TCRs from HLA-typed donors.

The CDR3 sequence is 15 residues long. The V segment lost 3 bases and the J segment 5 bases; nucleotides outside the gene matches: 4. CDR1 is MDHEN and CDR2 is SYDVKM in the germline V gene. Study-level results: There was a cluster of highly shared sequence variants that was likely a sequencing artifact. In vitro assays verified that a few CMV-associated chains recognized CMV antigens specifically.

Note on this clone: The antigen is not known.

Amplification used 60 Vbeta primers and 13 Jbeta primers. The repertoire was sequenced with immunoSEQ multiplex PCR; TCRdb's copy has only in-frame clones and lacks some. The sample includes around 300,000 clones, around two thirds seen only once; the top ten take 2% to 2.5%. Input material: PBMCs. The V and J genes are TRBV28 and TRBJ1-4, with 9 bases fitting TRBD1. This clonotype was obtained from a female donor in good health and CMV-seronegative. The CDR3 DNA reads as TGTGCCAGCAGTTTCTTGGGGACAGGGAATGAAAAACTGTTTTTT. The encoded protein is CASSFLGTGNEKLFF.